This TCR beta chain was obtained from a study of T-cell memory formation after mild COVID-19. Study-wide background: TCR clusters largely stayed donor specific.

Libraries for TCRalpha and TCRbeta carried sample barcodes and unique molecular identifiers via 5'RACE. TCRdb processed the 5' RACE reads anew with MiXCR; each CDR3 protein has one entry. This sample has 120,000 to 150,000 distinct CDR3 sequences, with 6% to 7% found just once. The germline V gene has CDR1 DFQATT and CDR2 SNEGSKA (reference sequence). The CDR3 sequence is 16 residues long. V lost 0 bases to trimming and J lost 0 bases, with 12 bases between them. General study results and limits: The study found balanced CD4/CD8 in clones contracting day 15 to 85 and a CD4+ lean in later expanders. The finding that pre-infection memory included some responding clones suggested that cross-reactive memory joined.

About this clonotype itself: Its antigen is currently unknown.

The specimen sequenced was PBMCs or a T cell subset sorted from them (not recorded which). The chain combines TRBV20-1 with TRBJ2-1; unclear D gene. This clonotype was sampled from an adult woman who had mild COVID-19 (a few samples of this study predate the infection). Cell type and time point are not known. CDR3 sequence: CSARDRWRSSYNEQFF. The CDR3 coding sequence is TGCAGTGCTAGAGATCGGTGGCGGAGCTCCTACAATGAGCAGTTCTTC.